Included here is one TCR beta chain sequence, with context. V lost 5 bases and J lost 5, with 13 bases in between. This CDR3 comprises 13 residues. Germline-derived CDR1 and CDR2 are KGHSH and LQKENI. This sample is drawn from a study of blood T cell repertoires in COVID-19. Study as a whole: Collection of acute and convalescent COVID-19 samples took place in the United States, Italy and Spain. T cells, B-cell-depleted T cells, or PBMCs provided the cDNA or gDNA that served as material.

Per the original methods: Using reference gene primer amplification, nucleated cell counts were estimated. TCRdb's table, derived via immunoSEQ multiplex PCR, lists solely in-frame clones and lacks some. V and J calls and clone size are given by that table; D and trimming were obtained from the DNA. The sample lists about 250,000 clones; 70% to 90% were seen once. The TCR sequence derives from a man younger than 30 with active or convalescent COVID-19. Sequenced sample: peripheral blood. The chain joins TRBV18 to TRBJ2-7, with D tentatively TRBD1 (5 bases). The CDR3 DNA reads TGTGCCAGCTCATCCAGGGTTTCCCACGAGCAGTACTTC. Amino acid sequence: CASSSRVSHEQYF.